Presented here are 17 T cell receptor beta chains from one specimen sequenced in a study of T-cell reconstitution after alpha-beta-depleted transplantation in children. Preparation of the TCRbeta library was carried out with unique molecular identifiers. In TCRdb, the PCR reads were re-called with MiXCR into one record per CDR3 protein. Of about 200,000 distinct CDR3 sequences in the sample, approximately 7% were seen once. Specimen: PBMCs, collected before TCRalphabeta/CD19-depleted stem cell transplant. The source of these receptors is a boy under 10 years old with acute lymphoblastic leukemia, due to receive a stem cell transplant.

This clonotype was recorded a few times. The CDR3 carries no conserved terminal phenylalanine or tryptophan, so it likely arises from a read error. The CDR3 coding sequence is TGTGCCAGCAGCATAGAGAGGAATGAGCAGTTCTTG. Protein product: CASSIERNEQFL. The chain is built from TRBV7-8 and TRBJ2-1; D is ambiguous. Between the trimmed V and J ends, which lost 5 bases and 7 bases, there was a span of 9 bases. The germline CDR1 and CDR2 sequences are SGHVS and FQNEAQ. The length of the CDR3 is 12 residues.

This clonotype has at least ten counts. The chain links TRBV9 to TRBJ1-6, with TRBD1 identical over 9 bases. The CDR3 sequence is 16 residues long. V gave up 4 bases and J gave up 8 bases; unmatched junction bases: 10. Germline V gives CDR1 SGDLS, CDR2 YYNGEE. This chain's CDR3 is CASSYSPGQGDSPLHF. As DNA, the CDR3 is TGTGCCAGCAGCTATAGCCCGGGACAGGGTGATTCACCCCTCCACTTT. Supplemented by reference TRBV9 and TRBJ1-6, the full variable domain reads DSGVTQTPKHLITATGQRVTLRCSPRSGDLSVYWYQQSLDQGLQFLIQYYNGEERAKGNILERFSAQQFPDLHSELNLSSLELGDSALYFCASSYSPGQGDSPLHFGNGTRLTVT.

This clonotype has only a few counts. The genes are TRBV14 and TRBJ2-3; D remains ambiguous. The germline V gene has CDR1 SGHDN and CDR2 FVKESK. V lost 0 bases, J lost 3 bases, and 10 bases lay in between. This CDR3 has 15 amino acids. The CDR3 nucleotides read TGTGCCAGCAGCCAAGAGGGGTACTGGACAGATACGCAGTATTTT. Amino acid sequence: CASSQEGYWTDTQYF.

The CDR3 protein is CASSLVGGFGTGELFF. DNA of the CDR3: TGTGCCAGCAGTTTAGTGGGGGGGTTTGGCACCGGGGAGCTGTTTTTT. The chain joins TRBV12-3 or TRBV12-4 to TRBJ2-2; 7 bases fit TRBD2. This CDR3 is 16 amino acids long. The V segment lost 1 base and the J segment 4 bases; nucleotides outside the gene matches: 6.

V and J are TRBV7-6 and TRBJ2-5; D gene ambiguous. The CDR3 covers 15 residues. CDR1 SGHVS and CDR2 FNYEAQ come from the germline V gene. V was clipped by 2 bases and J by 7 bases, with 17 bases between them. The CDR3: CASSLSSVAGVTQYF. CDR3 nucleotide sequence: TGTGCCAGCAGCTTATCTTCCGTCGCCGGTGTGACCCAGTACTTC.

Ten or more counts support this clonotype. The V call is TRBV20-1, the J call TRBJ2-1; 9 bases map to TRBD2. The CDR3 covers 14 residues. With V trimmed by 7 bases and J by 7 bases, 11 bases remained unmatched. The germline V gene has CDR1 DFQATT and CDR2 SNEGSKA (reference sequence). CDR3 residues: CSVPVAGVINEQFF. The CDR3 DNA sequence: TGCAGTGTCCCGGTAGCGGGGGTTATAAATGAGCAGTTCTTC.

This clonotype was found once. CDR3 sequence: CSASRAANQPQHF. DNA for the CDR3: TGCAGTGCTAGCAGGGCGGCGAATCAGCCCCAGCATTTT. The gene calls are TRBV20-1 and TRBJ1-5; a possible D gene is TRBD1 (5 bases). Germline loops: CDR1 DFQATT, CDR2 SNEGSKA (reference sequence). This CDR3 is built from 13 residues. The V and J ends lost 3 bases and 4 bases respectively, with 10 bases between them.

This clonotype was seen repeatedly, ten times or more. The gene calls are TRBV12-3 or TRBV12-4 and TRBJ2-2, with D perhaps TRBD2 (5 bases). Trimming took 6 bases from V and 4 from J, leaving 12 bases between them. This CDR3 contains 14 residues. In DNA form, the CDR3 reads TGTGCCAGCAGCTACGGGGTCTCCACCGGGGAGCTGTTTTTT. Translating gives CASSYGVSTGELFF.

This clonotype was seen at least ten times. The chain recombines TRBV12-3 or TRBV12-4 with TRBJ2-3, with TRBD2 matching over 11 bases. The CDR3 has 14 residues. V gave up 6 bases and J gave up 5 bases; unmatched junction bases: 4. CDR3 sequence: CASSLAGGLDTQYF. The CDR3 DNA reads TGTGCCAGCAGCCTAGCGGGAGGTTTAGATACGCAGTATTTT.

This clonotype was counted many times. The rearrangement uses TRBV28 and TRBJ2-5, with D tentatively TRBD1 or TRBD2 (5 bases each). V was cut by 6 bases and J by 1 base, with 15 bases left in between. The CDR3 runs 15 residues. Germline loops: CDR1 MDHEN, CDR2 SYDVKM. The CDR3 bases are TGTGCCAGCAGGTGGGGACCGGGGCTCCAAGAGACCCAGTACTTC. Its translation is CASRWGPGLQETQYF.

In this sample, this clonotype turned up many times. V gene TRBV10-2 combines with J gene TRBJ1-6; tentative D call: TRBD1 (6 bases). The CDR3 contains 16 residues. Germline assignment: CDR1 WSHSY and CDR2 SAAADI. V was cut by 2 bases and J by 1 base, with 9 bases left in between. CDR3 nucleotides: TGCGCCAGCAGTGAGCTAACAGGGTCCTATAATTCACCCCTCCACTTT. Translating gives CASSELTGSYNSPLHF.

This clonotype appeared many times. The chain employs TRBV2 and TRBJ2-7; D is unclear. CDR3 length equals 13 residues. Trimming stripped 3 bases from V and 6 bases from J, with 12 bases between. Germline V gene data show CDR1 as SNHLY and CDR2 as FYNNEI. CDR3 nucleotides: TGTGCCAGCAGTGATATCCGCCAATCCGAGCAGTACTTC. It translates to CASSDIRQSEQYF.

This clonotype was found many times. A read error may account for a junction end that differs from germline. The V and J genes are TRBV12-3 or TRBV12-4 and TRBJ2-1; 9 nucleotides match TRBD2. This CDR3 contains 12 residues. This CDR3 reads CASSSVLAGFNF. Written as DNA, the CDR3 is TGTGCCAGCAGTTCCGTACTAGCGGGTTTCAACTTC.

The sample holds many counts of this clonotype. V is TRBV2 and J is TRBJ2-7; 11 positions agree with TRBD2. The J segment lost 1 base and the V segment lost 8 bases, leaving 7 bases of the junction unmatched. The CDR3 runs to 15 residues. The germline CDR1 and CDR2 sequences are SNHLY and FYNNEI. CDR3 residues: CASDISGRGSYEQYF. The CDR3 DNA sequence: TGTGCCAGCGATATTAGCGGGAGGGGATCCTACGAGCAGTACTTC.

Many counts were recorded for this clonotype. DNA for the CDR3: TGCGCCAGCAGCCAAGATAAGGAGAGGACTGCCTACAATGAGCAGTTCTTC. Its translation is CASSQDKERTAYNEQFF. The chain joins TRBV4-3 to TRBJ2-1; D might be TRBD2 (5 bases). Trimming pared 0 bases from V and 2 bases from J, leaving 14 bases between. Per germline, CDR1 LGHNA and CDR2 YSLEER. CDR3 length: 17 residues.

This clonotype was detected ten times or more. The chain employs TRBV3-1 and TRBJ1-1, with D unresolved. Germline CDR1 reads LGHDT; CDR2 reads YNNKEL (reference sequence). Trimming stripped 0 bases from V and 1 base from J, with 3 bases between. This CDR3 is built from 13 residues. CDR3 in DNA: TGTGCCAGCAGCCAAGACAGGAACACTGAAGCTTTCTTT. Amino acids: CASSQDRNTEAFF.

The table lists this clonotype with a few counts. V gene TRBV19 combines with J gene TRBJ2-7, with D perhaps being TRBD1 or TRBD2 (5 bases each). Germline V gene data show CDR1 as LNHDA and CDR2 as SQIVND (reference sequence). Trimming cost V 9 bases and J 7 bases, with 16 bases left between them. This CDR3 region has 12 residues. DNA for the CDR3: TGTGCCAGGAGCCTTGGGACCTCAGAGCAGTACTTC. It codes for CARSLGTSEQYF.